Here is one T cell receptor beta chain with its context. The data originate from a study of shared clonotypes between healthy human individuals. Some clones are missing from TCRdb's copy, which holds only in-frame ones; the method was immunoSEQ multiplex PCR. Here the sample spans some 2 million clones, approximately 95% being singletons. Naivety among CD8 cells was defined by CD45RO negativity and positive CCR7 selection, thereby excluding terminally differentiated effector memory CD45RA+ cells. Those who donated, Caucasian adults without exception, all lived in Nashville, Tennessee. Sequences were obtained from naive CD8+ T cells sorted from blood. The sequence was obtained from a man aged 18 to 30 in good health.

The CDR3 DNA reads as TGTGCCAGCAGTCAGTGGCTAGGGACAGACTATGGCTACACCTTC. Translating it yields CASSQWLGTDYGYTF. The rearrangement uses TRBV28 and TRBJ1-2, with TRBD1 identical over 7 bases. Germline CDR1 reads MDHEN; CDR2 reads SYDVKM. Trimming cost V 5 bases and J 3 bases; bases outside gene matches: 9. The CDR3 covers 15 residues.